This T cell receptor (beta chain) originates from a study of response to subunit inactivated influenza vaccine. The V and J ends lost 4 bases and 3 bases, in that order; junction bases with no gene match: 6. This CDR3 is built from 15 residues. General study points: It was suggested by the authors that few new T cells are recruited by each seasonal influenza vaccination.

TCRdb recomputed calls from the RT-PCR reads with MiXCR, one row per CDR3 protein. The sample holds 710,000 or so distinct CDR3 sequences; less than 20% are singletons and the top ten take roughly 11%. Of note for this clonotype: Its antigen is undetermined.

This receptor was obtained from a man aged 45-65 years who received an inactivated influenza vaccine. The gene calls are TRBV12-3 or TRBV12-4 and TRBJ2-7, with TRBD1 matching 10 bases. Here the sequenced sample was PBMCs from blood, taken roughly 12 days after vaccination. This CDR3 is CASSSPGQGNYEQYF. The CDR3 DNA sequence: TGTGCCAGCAGTTCACCGGGACAGGGGAACTACGAGCAGTACTTC.